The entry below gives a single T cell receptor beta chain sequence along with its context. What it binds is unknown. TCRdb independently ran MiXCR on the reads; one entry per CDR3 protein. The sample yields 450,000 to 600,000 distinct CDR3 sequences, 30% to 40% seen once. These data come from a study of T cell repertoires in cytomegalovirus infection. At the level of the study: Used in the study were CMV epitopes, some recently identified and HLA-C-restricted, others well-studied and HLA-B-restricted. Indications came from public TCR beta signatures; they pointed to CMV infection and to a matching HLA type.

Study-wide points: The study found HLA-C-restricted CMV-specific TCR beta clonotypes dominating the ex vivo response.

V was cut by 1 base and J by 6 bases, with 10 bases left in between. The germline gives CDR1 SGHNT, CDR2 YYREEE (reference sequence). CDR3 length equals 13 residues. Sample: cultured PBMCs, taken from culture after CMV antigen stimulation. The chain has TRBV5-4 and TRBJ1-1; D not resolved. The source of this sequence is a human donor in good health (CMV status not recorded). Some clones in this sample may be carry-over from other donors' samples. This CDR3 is CASSLRSKAEAFF. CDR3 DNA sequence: TGTGCCAGCAGCTTGCGGTCAAAGGCTGAAGCTTTCTTT.